This T cell receptor beta chain was recorded in a study of control samples from healthy donors and cancer patients. Using immunoSEQ multiplex PCR, the repertoire was profiled, and TCRdb retains in-frame clones only, with some absent. The top ten clones hold 0.95% to 1.5% of a sample with 90,000 or so clones, around 87% of them seen once. CDR1 KGHSH and CDR2 LQKENI come from the germline V gene. The trim removed 0 bases at V and 2 bases at J, leaving 6 bases unmatched. The CDR3 is 17 amino acids. The chain couples TRBV18 to TRBJ1-5; 8 nucleotides match TRBD1. Specimen: blood. The receptor was derived from a woman in her 50s in good health. The CDR3, as DNA: TGTGCCAGCTCACCACCGTCTGGACAGGGAGGCAATCAGCCCCAGCATTTT. It specifies CASSPPSGQGGNQPQHF.